A selection of T cell receptor beta chains follows, all from one sample in a study of blood T cell repertoires in COVID-19. Data came from immunoSEQ multiplex PCR; TCRdb stores just in-frame clones and leaves some out. The data show about 160,000 clones, with around 80% seen just once and roughly 8.3% held by the top ten. Sequencing input: peripheral blood. All receptors come from a man in his sixties with acute or convalescent COVID-19. CDR3s include the opening cysteine and the closing phenylalanine or tryptophan. A D gene is named only where the DNA matches it firmly. Not all rows give a size; the values are once, few, many and, for expanded clones, a class.

clone_size,j_call,cdr3_length,v_call,d_call,cdr3_aa,cdr3_nt
.,TRBJ2-2,14,TRBV5-1,TRBD1,CASSLATGPGELFF,TGCGCCAGCAGCTTAGCGACAGGGCCCGGGGAGCTGTTTTTT
.,TRBJ1-2,13,TRBV27,.,CASSPRQTYGYTF,TGTGCCAGCAGTCCCCGACAGACTTATGGCTACACCTTC
.,TRBJ1-5,16,TRBV6-1,.,CASSEGLGSSNQPQHF,TGTGCCAGCAGTGAAGGGTTGGGGAGTAGCAATCAGCCCCAGCATTTT
.,TRBJ1-2,16,TRBV24-1,.,CATSDSAGLANYGYTF,TGTGCCACCAGTGATTCTGCGGGACTAGCTAACTATGGCTACACCTTC
.,TRBJ1-2,15,TRBV10-3,TRBD1,CAISESGGQGFGYTF,TGTGCCATCAGTGAGTCGGGAGGACAGGGTTTCGGCTACACCTTC
.,TRBJ1-1,12,TRBV29-1,.,CSVVRGDTEAFF,TGCAGCGTTGTCCGGGGAGACACTGAAGCTTTCTTT
.,TRBJ2-1,12,TRBV6-5,.,CASRLLGGEQFF,TGTGCCAGCCGCCTCTTAGGGGGTGAGCAGTTCTTC
.,TRBJ1-4,14,TRBV30,TRBD1,CAWRGDSANEKLFF,TGTGCCTGGAGAGGGGACAGCGCTAATGAAAAACTGTTTTTT
.,TRBJ2-1,13,TRBV10-3,.,CAIGETGYNEQFF,TGTGCCATCGGGGAGACAGGCTACAATGAGCAGTTCTTC
.,TRBJ2-7,14,TRBV25-1,.,CATRVGQGTYEQYF,TGTGCCACGAGAGTTGGGCAGGGGACCTACGAGCAGTACTTC
.,TRBJ2-5,16,TRBV6-1,TRBD2,CASSVRLAGYQETQYF,TGTGCCAGCAGTGTACGACTAGCGGGGTACCAAGAGACCCAGTACTTC
.,TRBJ1-5,18,TRBV6-1,TRBD1,CASSEAWGQKYSNQPQHF,TGTGCCAGCAGTGAAGCGTGGGGACAGAAGTATAGCAATCAGCCCCAGCATTTT
.,TRBJ2-3,16,TRBV19,.,CASSIEANQGSSTQYF,TGTGCCAGTAGTATAGAAGCCAACCAGGGGTCGAGTACGCAGTATTTT
.,TRBJ2-7,16,TRBV6-5,TRBD1,CASSYTGQVTLYEQYF,TGTGCCAGCAGTTATACAGGACAGGTTACCCTCTACGAGCAGTACTTC
.,TRBJ2-3,14,TRBV30,TRBD1,CAWGDRGSTDTQYF,TGTGCCTGGGGGGACAGGGGAAGCACAGATACGCAGTATTTT
.,TRBJ2-1,17,TRBV29-1,.,CSVRGLSEFGSYNEQFF,TGCAGCGTTAGGGGACTGAGCGAGTTTGGATCCTACAATGAGCAGTTCTTC
.,TRBJ2-7,13,TRBV6-5,.,CASSSRQEGEQYF,TGTGCCAGCAGTTCAAGACAGGAAGGCGAGCAGTACTTC
once,TRBJ1-1,12,TRBV3-1/TRBV3-2,.,CASSQVTGEAFF,TGTGCCAGCAGCCAAGTTACAGGTGAAGCTTTCTTT
few,TRBJ2-1,12,TRBV2,.,CASMTGYNEQFF,TGTGCCAGCATGACAGGCTACAATGAGCAGTTCTTC
.,TRBJ1-1,16,TRBV3-1/TRBV3-2,.,CASSQTSSGYNTEAFF,TGTGCCAGCAGCCAAACCTCTTCGGGGTATAACACTGAAGCTTTCTTT
once,TRBJ1-1,10,TRBV29-1,.,CSATNTEAFF,TGCAGCGCTACAAACACTGAAGCTTTCTTT
.,TRBJ1-2,17,TRBV5-4,TRBD1,CASSSPTFTTGGQGYTF,TGTGCCAGCAGCTCACCGACATTTACGACAGGGGGCCAGGGCTACACCTTC
.,TRBJ1-1,15,TRBV6-5,TRBD1,CASSPGPQGRTEAFF,TGTGCCAGCAGTCCCGGCCCACAGGGGCGGACTGAAGCTTTCTTT
once,TRBJ1-2,12,TRBV29-1,.,CSVEDWGRGYTF,TGCAGCGTTGAAGATTGGGGCAGAGGCTACACCTTC
.,TRBJ2-3,14,TRBV5-4,.,CASSLARVADTQYF,TGTGCCAGCAGCTTGGCCCGGGTGGCAGATACGCAGTATTTT
.,TRBJ1-5,13,TRBV19,.,CASSRQSNQPQHF,TGTGCCAGTAGTAGACAGAGCAATCAGCCCCAGCATTTT
few,TRBJ2-3,16,TRBV30,TRBD2,CAWSVLGAGGKDTQYF,TGTGCCTGGAGTGTACTTGGGGCGGGGGGCAAAGATACGCAGTATTTT
.,TRBJ2-3,15,TRBV5-1,.,CASSLMAPGTDTQYF,TGCGCCAGCAGCTTGATGGCTCCAGGAACAGATACGCAGTATTTT
.,TRBJ1-1,14,TRBV30,.,CAWSGGQGITEAFF,TGTGCCTGGAGTGGGGGGCAGGGGATCACTGAAGCTTTCTTT
.,TRBJ1-1,13,TRBV24-1,.,CATRWGVDTEAFF,TGTGCCACCCGCTGGGGGGTGGACACTGAAGCTTTCTTT
.,TRBJ2-5,15,TRBV18,TRBD2,CASSLRTSGGETQYF,TGTGCCAGCTCACTCCGGACTAGCGGGGGTGAGACCCAGTACTTC
.,TRBJ1-3,14,TRBV2,.,CASREGSIVNTIYF,TGTGCCAGCAGAGAAGGGTCTATTGTAAACACCATATATTTT
.,TRBJ1-1,13,TRBV4-1,.,CASSQESAASTFF,TGCGCCAGCAGCCAAGAAAGCGCTGCGTCTACTTTCTTT
.,TRBJ1-1,15,TRBV7-3,.,CASSFRVVAGTEAFF,TGTGCCAGCAGCTTCCGGGTTGTCGCGGGCACTGAAGCTTTCTTT
.,TRBJ2-5,14,TRBV19,.,CASSIVPEAETQYF,TGTGCCAGTAGTATAGTCCCCGAGGCGGAGACCCAGTACTTC
.,TRBJ2-5,13,TRBV6-5,.,CASHDNYQETQYF,TGTGCCAGCCATGACAATTACCAAGAGACCCAGTACTTC
once,TRBJ1-1,15,TRBV2,.,CASSETGESFTEAFF,TGTGCCAGCAGTGAAACCGGGGAATCGTTCACTGAAGCTTTCTTT
once,TRBJ1-1,14,TRBV9,.,CASSVAGHSPEAFF,TGTGCCAGCAGCGTAGCGGGACATAGCCCTGAAGCTTTCTTT
.,TRBJ2-1,18,TRBV13,.,CASSLGLMVAGMNNEQFF,TGTGCCAGCAGCTTAGGCCTAATGGTGGCGGGAATGAACAATGAGCAGTTCTTC
.,TRBJ2-1,16,TRBV7-8,.,CASSLFLQISYNEQFF,TGTGCCAGCAGCTTATTTTTACAGATTTCCTACAATGAGCAGTTCTTC
.,TRBJ1-1,15,TRBV27,.,CASSFRMAGNTEAFF,TGTGCCAGCAGTTTTCGGATGGCAGGGAACACTGAAGCTTTCTTT